These 2 T cell receptor beta chains originate from one sample sequenced in a study of T-cell memory formation after mild COVID-19. One entry per CDR3 protein, called by TCRdb with MiXCR from the 5' RACE reads. This sample has 150,000 to 200,000 distinct CDR3 sequences, with less than 40% found just once. Source material: PBMCs or a T cell subset sorted from them (not recorded which). All receptors come from an adult woman who had mild COVID-19 (a few samples of this study predate the infection). Cell type and time point are not known.

This clonotype has just a few counts. V is TRBV5-1 and J is TRBJ2-3, with a tentative D call TRBD2 (6 bases). Trimming took off 0 bases at V and 1 base at J, with 15 bases between the two ends. This CDR3 spans 17 amino acids. In germline, CDR1 is SGHRS, CDR2 YFSETQ. CDR3 in amino acids: CASSLAGGAGRTDTQYF. CDR3 nucleotide sequence: TGCGCCAGCAGCTTGGCTGGTGGAGCGGGCCGCACAGATACGCAGTATTTT.

The rearrangement uses TRBV7-9 and TRBJ2-1, with 10 nucleotides matching TRBD1. The length of the CDR3 is 17 residues. The trim removed 5 bases at V and 4 bases at J, leaving 11 bases unmatched. Germline lookup yields CDR1 SEHNR and CDR2 FQNEAQ (reference sequence). CDR3 loop: CASSRHTRTGGYNEQFF. CDR3 nucleotide sequence: TGTGCCAGCAGCCGTCACACCAGGACAGGGGGGTACAATGAGCAGTTCTTC.